Following are 21 T cell receptor beta chains from one sample sequenced in a study of Graves' ophthalmopathy and Graves' hyperthyroidism. TCR beta CDR3 regions were amplified from RNA transcripts. Following a first-round RT-PCR that used HTBI primers, a second-round multiplex PCR was carried out. TCRdb itself ran the multiplex PCR reads through MiXCR, one entry per CDR3 protein. The data show around 1,000,000 distinct CDR3 sequences, roughly 35% seen once. The specimen sequenced was peripheral blood or thyroid tissue (not recorded which). These receptors all stem from an adult man with Graves' hyperthyroidism.

The chain carries TRBV4-3 and TRBJ2-5, with TRBD2 matching over 13 bases. The junction had 11 bases not matched to a gene; V was cut back by 4 bases and J by 3 bases. Germline assignment: CDR1 LGHNA and CDR2 YSLEER. The CDR3 spans 18 residues. CDR3 in DNA: TGCGCCAGCAGCCGACTACCGGTGGGGACTAGCGGGAAAGAGACCCAGTACTTC. The encoded protein is CASSRLPVGTSGKETQYF.

There are many counts of this clonotype. J is TRBJ2-7 and V is TRBV7-8, with 9 nucleotides matching TRBD1. The CDR3 extends over 18 amino acids. Germline V CDR1 and CDR2: SGHVS, FQNEAQ. V lost 1 base, J lost 1 base, and 11 bases stayed unmatched. CDR3 loop: CASSLVRTGAPRSYEQYF. The CDR3 DNA reads as TGTGCCAGCAGCTTAGTGAGGACAGGGGCCCCCCGATCCTACGAGCAGTACTTC.

DNA of the CDR3: TGTGCCAGCAGCTCGGACAGGGGGGTATCCTACGAGCAGTACTTC. This gives the protein CASSSDRGVSYEQYF. The rearrangement links TRBV13 to TRBJ2-7; 10 nucleotides match TRBD1. Trimming removed 4 bases from V and 1 base from J; junction bases left unmatched: 4. This CDR3 has 15 residues. Germline CDR1 reads PRHDT; CDR2 reads FYEKMQ (reference sequence).

Only a few counts were recorded for this clonotype. V is TRBV7-6 and J is TRBJ2-5, with D perhaps TRBD1 or TRBD2 (5 bases each). The CDR3 runs to 14 residues. CDR1 is SGHVS, CDR2 FNYEAQ, per germline. Trimming stripped 1 base from V and 4 bases from J, with 10 bases between. The CDR3 nucleotides are TGTGCCAGCAGCTTAGGGGGGTTTTTAGAGACCCAGTACTTC. It codes for CASSLGGFLETQYF.

CDR3 in amino acids: CASSLEGLYEQYF. The CDR3 nucleotides read TGTGCCAGCAGCTTGGAAGGCCTCTACGAGCAGTACTTC. The chain couples TRBV5-6 to TRBJ2-7; D not certain. The V gene's germline CDR1 is SGHDT and CDR2 YYEEEE. V was shortened by 0 bases and J by 3 bases, with 7 bases between the two germline ends. The CDR3 has 13 amino acids.

The chain has TRBV3-1 and TRBJ1-1; D unresolved. With 3 bases removed from V and 1 base from J, the gap between germline ends came to 12 bases. The length of the CDR3 is 15 residues. Looked up from germline, CDR1 is LGHDT and CDR2 is YNNKEL (reference sequence). CDR3: CASSQRRGWNTEAFF. Written as DNA, the CDR3 is TGTGCCAGCAGCCAGCGGAGAGGGTGGAACACTGAAGCTTTCTTT.

CDR3 coding DNA: TGTGCCAGCAGCCCCCCTACCGGGACAAATGAAAAACTGTTTTTT. Translated: CASSPPTGTNEKLFF. The chain couples TRBV12-3 or TRBV12-4 to TRBJ1-4, with a weak D call TRBD1 (6 bases). V dropped 6 bases and J dropped 5 bases, with 16 bases sitting between them. CDR3 length equals 15 residues.

There are a few counts of this clonotype. The chain recombines TRBV5-6 with TRBJ2-7; weak D call: TRBD1 (5 bases). Germline-derived CDR1 and CDR2 are SGHDT and YYEEEE. The CDR3 loop spans 14 amino acids. V lost 2 bases and J 4 bases, leaving 13 bases between the germline ends. CDR3 nucleotides: TGTGCCAGCAGCTTTTCACCAGGGTGGTACGAGCAGTACTTC. It translates to CASSFSPGWYEQYF.

This clonotype was seen more than once but under ten times. CDR3 sequence (DNA): TGCAGTGCTAGCCAGTTGGACACCGGGGAGCTGTTTTTT. Translation gives CSASQLDTGELFF. The chain combines TRBV20-1 with TRBJ2-2, with no clear D. Trimming pared 3 bases from V and 3 bases from J, leaving 8 bases between. Germline V gene lookup returns CDR1 DFQATT and CDR2 SNEGSKA (reference sequence). There are 13 residues in the CDR3.

This rearrangement joins TRBV19 to TRBJ2-7; 7 bases match TRBD2. Germline CDR1 LNHDA, CDR2 SQIVND (reference sequence). Trimming cost V 4 bases and J 5 bases; bases outside gene matches: 5. The length of the CDR3 is 13 residues. The CDR3 sequence: CASSKTGTNEQYF. The DNA of the CDR3 is TGTGCCAGTAGTAAAACCGGGACTAACGAGCAGTACTTC.

The gene calls are TRBV7-2 and TRBJ2-7; 7 bases are shared with TRBD1. Germline CDR1 reads SGHTA; CDR2 reads FQGNSA. V lost 5 bases to trimming and J lost 7 bases; unmatched junction nucleotides: 14. The CDR3 length is 15 residues. The CDR3 coding sequence is TGTGCCAGCAGCGTTAACTCCCGGGACAGCCGGGAGCAGTACTTC. Its protein is CASSVNSRDSREQYF. The entire variable domain, with the rest obtained from reference TRBV7-2 and TRBJ2-7, is as follows: GAGVSQSPSNKVTEKGKDVELRCDPISGHTALYWYRQSLGQGLEFLIYFQGNSAPDKSGLPSDRFSAERTGGSVSTLTIQRTQQEDSAVYLCASSVNSRDSREQYFGPGTRLTVT.

The chain has TRBV30 and TRBJ1-5; D remains unclear. V shed 0 bases and J shed 3 bases, with 6 bases lying between them. The germline V gene encodes CDR1 GTSNPN and CDR2 SVGIG (reference sequence). The CDR3 is made up of 13 amino acids. CDR3 amino acids: CAWSVGINQPQHF. Here the CDR3 DNA reads TGTGCCTGGAGTGTAGGGATCAATCAGCCCCAGCATTTT.

This clonotype is a singleton in its sample. Given a much more abundant clone one base away, this may be a read error. The chain has TRBV14 and TRBJ2-2; a weak D match, TRBD1 (6 bases). CDR1 is SGHDN, CDR2 FVKESK, per germline. CDR3 size: 15 residues. With 3 bases removed from V and 3 bases from J, the gap between germline ends came to 11 bases. The DNA for the CDR3 is TGTGCCAGCAGCCACCAGGGGTACGACACCGGGGAGCTGTTTTTT. This translates into CASSHQGYDTGELFF.

The chain employs TRBV20-1 and TRBJ1-4; D may be TRBD1 (6 bases). Deletions cut 4 bases from V and 7 bases from J, with 16 bases between. The CDR3 contains 14 residues. Germline V gene sequence: CDR1 DFQATT, CDR2 SNEGSKA (reference sequence). The CDR3 sequence is CSATDPRGGEKLFF. In DNA, the CDR3 is TGCAGTGCTACAGATCCCAGGGGAGGTGAAAAACTGTTTTTT.

This clonotype appeared many times. This chain connects TRBV7-2 to TRBJ1-6; D possibly corresponds to TRBD1 (6 bases). The CDR3 sequence is 14 residues long. Germline V gene data show CDR1 as SGHTA and CDR2 as FQGNSA. Trimming left V 3 bases short and J 4 bases short, with 7 bases between. CDR3 in amino acids: CASSFRGYNSPLHF. CDR3 nucleotide sequence: TGTGCCAGCAGCTTCAGGGGTTATAATTCACCCCTCCACTTT.

The chain links TRBV5-6 to TRBJ1-5; the D is unclear. V dropped 2 bases and J dropped 0 bases, with 9 bases sitting between them. CDR3 length: 15 amino acids. Germline V gene data show CDR1 as SGHDT and CDR2 as YYEEEE. DNA for the CDR3: TGTGCCAGCAGCTTACTCACTCATAGCAATCAGCCCCAGCATTTT. Its protein is CASSLLTHSNQPQHF.

On this clonotype: At one boundary the junction diverges from the germline segment, which might be a read error. V is TRBV7-3 and J is TRBJ2-2, with 9 nucleotides matching TRBD2. CDR3 size: 17 residues. The germline gives CDR1 SGHTA, CDR2 FQGTGA. The CDR3: CASSIGPAGGNTGELFF. In nucleotides, the CDR3 is TGTGCCAGCAGCATAGGACCCGCGGGGGGGAACACCGGGGAACTGTTTTTT.

This clonotype occurred a few times. The junction does not match germline at one end; this may be a read error. The chain is built from TRBV25-1 and TRBJ2-6, with D possibly called TRBD1 or TRBD2 (6 bases each). The CDR3 is 15 residues long. Germline V lookup: CDR1 MGHDK, CDR2 SYGVNS. The DNA of the CDR3 is TGTGCCAGCAGTGTAAATACAGACGGGGGCAACATCCTGACTTTC. It yields the protein CASSVNTDGGNILTF.

This clonotype was counted many times. The rearrangement uses TRBV6-5 and TRBJ2-2, with 7 bases aligning to TRBD2. The CDR3 runs to 15 residues. V trimming: 7 bases; J trimming: 3 bases; junction bases outside the gene matches: 8. Germline loops: CDR1 MNHEY, CDR2 SVGAGI. CDR3 residues: CASTPSGGYTGELFF. The CDR3 region has the DNA TGTGCCAGCACTCCGTCGGGGGGATACACCGGGGAGCTGTTTTTT.

Only one count was recorded for this clonotype. This rearrangement joins TRBV20-1 to TRBJ1-6; perhaps TRBD1 as D (5 bases). The ends were cut back, 1 base at V and 5 bases at J, with 15 bases in the middle. The CDR3 sequence is 16 residues long. CDR1 is DFQATT, CDR2 SNEGSKA, per germline (reference sequence). For the CDR3, the DNA is TGCAGTGCTAGAGCCCCAGCGGGGGGGGATAATTCACCCCTCCACTTT. This sequence encodes CSARAPAGGDNSPLHF.

This clonotype appeared many times. The chain combines TRBV20-1 with TRBJ1-2; TRBD1 agrees at 11 bases. The J segment lost 5 bases and the V segment lost 3 bases, leaving 5 bases of the junction unmatched. Germline lookup yields CDR1 DFQATT and CDR2 SNEGSKA (reference sequence). The CDR3 runs to 14 residues. CDR3 nucleotide sequence: TGCAGTGCTAGCCCCGGGACAGGGGGGTATGGCTACACCTTC. It codes for CSASPGTGGYGYTF.